This T cell receptor beta chain came from a study of blood T cells in healthy people across ages. Losses at the gene ends were 3 bases for V and 4 bases for J; bases not matched to a gene: 13. Germline V gene data show CDR1 as SGHDT and CDR2 as YYEEEE. The CDR3 covers 18 residues. Together with a sample-barcoded 5' primer, a J-beta primer mix was included in a second PCR lasting roughly 6 to 12 cycles. In TCRdb, the 5' RACE reads were re-called with MiXCR into one record per CDR3 protein. The table records about 800,000 distinct CDR3 sequences, around 25% of them present only once. The amount of total RNA extracted per sample was at least 5 micrograms. This clonotype was detected only a few times. In addition, the sample was reused for a study of T cells of mothers and their children.

The receptor was isolated from a boy aged 5-17 years in good health. V is TRBV5-6 and J is TRBJ1-2; TRBD1 agrees at 12 bases. Specimen: blood. The CDR3 here is CASSSRGTGGGKTYGYTF. For the CDR3, the DNA is TGTGCCAGCAGCTCGCGTGGGACAGGGGGCGGAAAAACCTATGGCTACACCTTC. Based on the CDR3 plus reference TRBV5-6 and TRBJ1-2, the full variable domain is DAGVTQSPTHLIKTRGQQVTLRCSPKSGHDTVSWYQQALGQGPQFIFQYYEEEERQRGNFPDRFSGHQFPNYSSELNVNALLLGDSALYLCASSSRGTGGGKTYGYTFGSGTRLTVV.